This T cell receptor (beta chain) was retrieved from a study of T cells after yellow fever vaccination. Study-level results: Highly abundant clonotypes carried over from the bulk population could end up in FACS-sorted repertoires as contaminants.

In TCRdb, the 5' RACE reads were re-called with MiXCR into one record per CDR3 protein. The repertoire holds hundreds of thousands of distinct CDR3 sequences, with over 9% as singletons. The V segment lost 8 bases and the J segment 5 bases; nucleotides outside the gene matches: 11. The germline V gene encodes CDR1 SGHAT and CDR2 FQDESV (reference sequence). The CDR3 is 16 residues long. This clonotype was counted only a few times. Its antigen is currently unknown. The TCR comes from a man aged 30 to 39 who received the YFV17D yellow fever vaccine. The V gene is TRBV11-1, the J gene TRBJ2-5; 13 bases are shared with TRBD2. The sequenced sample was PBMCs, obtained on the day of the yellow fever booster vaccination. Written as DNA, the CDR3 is TGTGCCAGCGGACGGACTAGCGGGAGCCTGCTTGAGACCCAGTACTTC. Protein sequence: CASGRTSGSLLETQYF.